Below, 11 T cell receptor beta chains from the same sample are listed, as sequenced in a study of cytomegalovirus exposure and HLA in healthy donors. Some clones are missing from TCRdb's copy, which holds only in-frame ones; the method was immunoSEQ multiplex PCR. The data hold 150,000 to 200,000 clones, with approximately 85% observed a single time. Sequencing was performed on PBMCs. Receptors originate from a woman aged 18-35 years in good health and CMV-seronegative.

The rearrangement uses TRBV5-4 and TRBJ2-2; the match to TRBD1 covers 11 bases. CDR1 and CDR2 from the germline V gene are SGHNT and YYREEE (reference sequence). The V gene end was trimmed by 5 bases and the J gene end by 4 bases; junction bases not matched to a gene: 7. CDR3 size: 16 residues. This CDR3 reads CASSFTGTGGTGELFF. In DNA form, the CDR3 reads TGTGCCAGCAGTTTTACCGGGACAGGGGGCACCGGGGAGCTGTTTTTT.

This clone was recorded only once. The chain uses TRBV4-2 and TRBJ2-1; 7 bases agree with TRBD2. This CDR3 is built from 14 residues. V lost 3 bases to trimming and J lost 5 bases; unmatched junction nucleotides: 4. In germline, CDR1 is LGHNA, CDR2 YNFKEQ. In nucleotides, the CDR3 is TGTGCCAGCAGCCAGCCCAGCGGGGACAATGAGCAGTTCTTC. It specifies CASSQPSGDNEQFF.

The V and J genes are TRBV6-1 and TRBJ1-4, with D perhaps TRBD1 (5 bases). The CDR3 runs to 14 residues. V lost 6 bases, J lost 5 bases, and 13 bases lay in between. Germline CDR1 MNHNS, CDR2 SASEGT. In DNA form, the CDR3 reads TGTGCCAGCAGCTCGGGGGGGAAGAATGAAAAACTGTTTTTT. It codes for CASSSGGKNEKLFF.

The rearrangement uses TRBV4-1 and TRBJ2-3; D gene unclear. The CDR3 sequence is 15 residues long. V dropped 2 bases and J dropped 0 bases, with 9 bases sitting between them. Germline lookup yields CDR1 MGHRA and CDR2 YSYEKL. CDR3 sequence reads: CASSQFSASTDTQYF. The CDR3 DNA is TGCGCCAGCAGCCAATTTAGTGCCAGCACAGATACGCAGTATTTT.

The V and J genes are TRBV11-1 and TRBJ2-1; TRBD1 matches at 10 bases. This CDR3 is 15 amino acids long. CDR1 is SGHAT, CDR2 FQDESV, per germline (reference sequence). V shed 4 bases, J shed 3 bases, and the junction held 3 bases outside the gene matches. CDR3 in amino acids: CASSSGTGDYNEQFF. The CDR3 nucleotides are TGTGCCAGCAGCTCCGGGACAGGGGACTACAATGAGCAGTTCTTC.

This chain connects TRBV5-1 to TRBJ1-6; 7 bases agree with TRBD1. The CDR3 has 16 amino acids. Losses at the gene ends were 4 bases for V and 2 bases for J; bases not matched to a gene: 6. CDR1 SGHRS and CDR2 YFSETQ come from the germline V gene. The CDR3 sequence is CASSVPGTAYNSPLHF. The DNA of the CDR3 is TGCGCCAGCAGCGTACCCGGGACAGCCTATAATTCACCCCTCCACTTT.

The J gene is TRBJ1-6, the V gene TRBV23-1; the match to TRBD1 covers 7 bases. TRBV23-1 is filed as an ORF, its function uncertain. The CDR3 is made up of 16 amino acids. Trimming took 2 bases from V and 9 from J; bases not matched to a gene: 10. The CDR3 loop is CASSQIPGQVSSPLHF. The CDR3 nucleotides are TGCGCCAGCAGTCAAATCCCAGGACAGGTCAGTTCACCCCTCCACTTT.

The V call is TRBV19, the J call TRBJ1-6; 7 bases are a match to TRBD1. The junction had 15 bases not matched to a gene; V was cut back by 5 bases and J by 11 bases. Germline-derived CDR1 and CDR2 are LNHDA and SQIVND (reference sequence). This CDR3 has 16 residues. The CDR3 nucleotides are TGTGCCAGTAGTTTTGATGTGGGGACAGATTATACACCCCTCCACTTT. Its translation: CASSFDVGTDYTPLHF.

This clone was counted a single time. CDR3 sequence: CASSLVTGGLVFGNEQFF. Here the CDR3 DNA reads TGTGCCAGCAGCTTAGTAACGGGTGGTCTAGTGTTCGGCAATGAGCAGTTCTTC. The J gene is TRBJ2-1, the V gene TRBV7-9; D is ambiguous. The germline V gene has CDR1 SEHNR and CDR2 FQNEAQ (reference sequence). V was pared by 1 base and J by 6 bases, with 22 bases between. This CDR3 contains 18 residues.

The J gene is TRBJ2-3, the V gene TRBV15; TRBD2 matches 13 bases. Trimming cost V 1 base and J 6 bases; bases outside gene matches: 4. The CDR3 consists of 16 residues. In germline, CDR1 is LNHNV, CDR2 YYDKDF (reference sequence). Written as DNA, the CDR3 is TGTGCCACCAGCAGAGGGACTAGCGGGAGCTCGGATACGCAGTATTTT. Protein sequence: CATSRGTSGSSDTQYF.

This clone was seen repeatedly, ten times or more. The CDR3 DNA reads as TGTGCCAGCAGCCAAGATACTAGCGGGAGCTACAATGAGCAGTTCTTC. As protein: CASSQDTSGSYNEQFF. The V call is TRBV4-2, the J call TRBJ2-1; TRBD2 agrees at 11 bases. The CDR3 runs 16 residues. Germline CDR1 LGHNA, CDR2 YNFKEQ. With V trimmed by 0 bases and J by 3 bases, 1 base remained unmatched.